The clone carrying this TCR beta chain appeared many times. TCRdb reprocessed the 5' RACE reads with MiXCR, giving one entry per CDR3 protein. The sample holds around 410,000 distinct CDR3 sequences, roughly a quarter seen once. The entry originates in a study of T-cell memory formation after mild COVID-19. The CDR3 has 12 residues. J was trimmed by 6 bases and V by 7 bases; bases with no gene match: 8. CDR1 SQVTM and CDR2 ANQGSEA come from the germline V gene. The receptor was isolated from an adult woman who had mild COVID-19 (a few samples of this study predate the infection). Cell type and time point are not known. The V call is TRBV29-1, the J call TRBJ1-1; 7 bases line up with TRBD1. Sequences were obtained from PBMCs or a T cell subset sorted from them (not recorded which). The CDR3 region has the DNA TGCAGCGCCTCCAGGGGGAGGGCTGAAGCTTTCTTT. Its protein is CSASRGRAEAFF.